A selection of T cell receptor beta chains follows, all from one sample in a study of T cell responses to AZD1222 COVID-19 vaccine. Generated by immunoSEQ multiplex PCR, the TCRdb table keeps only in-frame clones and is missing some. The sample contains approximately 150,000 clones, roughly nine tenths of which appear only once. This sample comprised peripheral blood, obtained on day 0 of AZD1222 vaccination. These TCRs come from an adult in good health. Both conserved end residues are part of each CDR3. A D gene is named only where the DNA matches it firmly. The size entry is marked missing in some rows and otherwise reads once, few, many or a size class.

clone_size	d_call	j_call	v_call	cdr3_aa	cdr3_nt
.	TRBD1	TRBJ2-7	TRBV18	CASSPRQGRSSYEQYF	TGTGCCAGCTCACCGAGACAGGGAAGGAGCTCCTACGAGCAGTACTTC
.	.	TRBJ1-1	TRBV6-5	CATRVVTEAFF	TGTGCCACCCGGGTTGTAACTGAAGCTTTCTTT
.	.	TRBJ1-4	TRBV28	CASSLGHFREKLFF	TGTGCCAGCAGTTTAGGACACTTTAGGGAAAAACTGTTTTTT
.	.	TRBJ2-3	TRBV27	CASSLFPGGSDTQYF	TGTGCCAGCAGTTTATTCCCCGGAGGATCAGATACGCAGTATTTT
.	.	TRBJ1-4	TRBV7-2	CASSRGGTGANEKLFF	TGTGCCAGCAGCCGCGGTGGGACGGGGGCCAATGAAAAACTGTTTTTT
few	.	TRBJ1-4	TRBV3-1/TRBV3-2	CASSGPGQLFF	TGTGCCAGCAGCGGACCGGGACAACTGTTTTTT
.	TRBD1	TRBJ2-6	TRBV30	CAWSSGQSASGANVLTF	TGTGCCTGGAGTTCGGGACAGTCTGCCTCTGGGGCCAACGTCCTGACTTTC
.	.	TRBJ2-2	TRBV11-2	CASSLDQVGGSGELFF	TGTGCCAGCAGCTTAGATCAAGTCGGAGGTTCAGGGGAGCTGTTTTTT
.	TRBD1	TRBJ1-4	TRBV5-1	CASSPHTGGNEKLFF	TGCGCCAGCAGCCCCCATACAGGGGGGAACGAAAAACTGTTTTTT
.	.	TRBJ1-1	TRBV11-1	CASSLSFGNTEAFF	TGTGCCAGCAGCTTAAGCTTTGGGAACACTGAAGCTTTCTTT
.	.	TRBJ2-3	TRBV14	CASSQGSSTDTQYF	TGTGCCAGCAGCCAAGGAAGTAGCACAGATACGCAGTATTTT
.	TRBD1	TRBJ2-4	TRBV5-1	CASSTAWTGEISKNIQYF	TGCGCCAGCAGCACTGCCTGGACAGGGGAGATTTCCAAAAACATTCAGTACTTC
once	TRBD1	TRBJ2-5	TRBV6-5	CASSKRTGGQETQYF	TGTGCCAGCAGCAAGAGGACAGGGGGACAAGAGACCCAGTACTTC
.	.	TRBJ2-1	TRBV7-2	CASSPGYFNEQFF	TGTGCCAGCAGCCCCGGGTATTTCAATGAGCAGTTCTTC
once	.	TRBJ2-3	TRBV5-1	CASSLSGQNTDTQYF	TGCGCCAGCAGCTTAAGCGGCCAAAACACAGATACGCAGTATTTT
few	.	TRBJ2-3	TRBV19	CASSTGLSTDTQYF	TGTGCCAGTAGTACGGGACTTAGCACAGATACGCAGTATTTT